Given below is one T cell receptor (beta chain) in context. Its antigen is unidentified. A much larger clone lies one base from this, so it may be a read error. The authors drew 7.5 to 10 milliliters of peripheral blood from each donor. This sample is part of a study of blood T cells in healthy people across ages. Next came a second PCR, run for roughly 6 to 11 cycles, which used a sample-barcoded 5' primer along with a J-beta primer mix. Each CDR3 protein is one row after TCRdb ran MiXCR on the 5' RACE reads. This table holds over 550,000 distinct CDR3 sequences, less than 35% found once. Regarding the study as a whole: The CMV status of each donor remained undetermined, and this could have confounded shifts in expanded clonotypes.

The sample was blood. This clonotype was obtained from a woman aged 80 or over in good health.

Written as DNA, the CDR3 is TGTGCCACCCAGGACGAAGGGGGTTCCTACGAGCAGTTCTTC. Protein product: CATQDEGGSYEQFF. The gene calls are TRBV10-3 and TRBJ2-1, with D maybe TRBD1 (6 bases). With 10 bases removed from V and 10 bases from J, the gap between germline ends came to 23 bases. Germline CDR1 and CDR2: ENHRY and SYGVKD. The CDR3 length is 14 residues.